This is a list of T cell receptor beta chains from one sample in a study of blood T cell repertoires in COVID-19. Using immunoSEQ multiplex PCR, the repertoire was profiled, and TCRdb retains in-frame clones only, with some absent. The profile shows 200,000 to 300,000 clones, 86% of them singletons. The sequenced material came from peripheral blood. These receptors were obtained from a woman in her thirties who had recovered from COVID-19. Both conserved end residues are part of each CDR3. Each record gives: J gene, clone size, V gene, D gene, CDR3 protein, CDR3 DNA. A D gene is named only where the DNA matches it firmly. Part of the rows lack a size; the others show once, few, many or a class for expanded clones.

TRBJ2-1 . TRBV7-2 . CASSYGTLVNNEQFF TGTGCCAGCAGCTACGGGACTTTAGTAAACAATGAGCAGTTCTTC
TRBJ2-2 . TRBV6-2/TRBV6-3 TRBD2 CASSQTSGEPGELFF TGTGCCAGCAGTCAGACTAGCGGGGAGCCCGGGGAGCTGTTTTTT
TRBJ1-3 . TRBV13 . CASSRGTGNTIYF TGTGCCAGCAGCCGGGGAACTGGAAACACCATATATTTT
TRBJ2-5 . TRBV6-5 . CASKLAETQYF TGTGCCAGCAAACTCGCGGAGACCCAGTACTTC
TRBJ2-3 . TRBV9 . CASGGGTDTQYF TGTGCCAGCGGGGGAGGAACAGATACGCAGTATTTT
TRBJ1-3 . TRBV15 TRBD1 CATSRGRGPSSGNTIYF TGTGCCACCAGCAGGGGCAGGGGGCCGAGCTCTGGAAACACCATATATTTT
TRBJ2-7 . TRBV3-1/TRBV3-2 TRBD1 CASSQNTFGQGLSYEQYF TGTGCCAGCAGCCAGAACACCTTCGGACAGGGCCTCTCCTACGAGCAGTACTTC
TRBJ2-7 . TRBV3-1/TRBV3-2 TRBD2 CASSPSHRLAGGQEQYF TGTGCCAGCAGCCCTTCACACAGACTAGCGGGGGGGCAAGAGCAGTACTTC
TRBJ1-1 . TRBV30 TRBD1 CAWSVQGPGTEAFF TGTGCCTGGAGTGTACAGGGGCCTGGCACTGAAGCTTTCTTT
TRBJ2-3 . TRBV5-1 . CASKMGGLADTQYF TGCGCCAGCAAGATGGGGGGGCTCGCAGATACGCAGTATTTT
TRBJ2-1 once TRBV27 TRBD1 CASSTWTGKEIYNEQFF TGTGCCAGCAGTACCTGGACAGGGAAAGAAATCTACAATGAGCAGTTCTTC
TRBJ2-2 . TRBV27 . CASRTGSAGELFF TGTGCCAGCAGAACAGGGTCGGCCGGGGAGCTGTTTTTT
TRBJ2-5 . TRBV6-6 . CASSRARETQYF TGTGCCAGCAGTCGGGCCCGAGAGACCCAGTACTTC
TRBJ1-2 . TRBV6-5 . CASSYRGYGYTF TGTGCCAGCAGTTACAGGGGCTATGGCTACACCTTC
TRBJ1-2 . TRBV18 . CASSPTSDPNYGYTF TGTGCCAGCTCACCTACCAGTGATCCTAACTATGGCTACACCTTC
TRBJ1-2 . TRBV2 . CASSEKGPYGYTF TGTGCCAGCAGTGAAAAGGGGCCCTATGGCTACACCTTC
TRBJ1-2 . TRBV25-1 TRBD1 CASSGTGYNGYTF TGTGCCAGCAGCGGGACAGGGTATAATGGCTACACCTTC
TRBJ2-1 . TRBV4-3 TRBD1 CASSQNLLLGQGFYNEQFF TGCGCCAGCAGCCAAAACCTACTCCTGGGACAGGGGTTTTACAATGAGCAGTTCTTC
TRBJ1-2 . TRBV18 TRBD1 CASSPTAGGWEGYTF TGTGCCAGCTCACCAACTGCAGGGGGCTGGGAGGGCTACACCTTC
TRBJ1-6 . TRBV6-2/TRBV6-3 TRBD1 CASSYSDRGDSPLHF TGTGCCAGCAGTTACTCCGACAGGGGAGATTCACCCCTCCACTTT
TRBJ1-1 . TRBV5-1 TRBD1 CASSLLQGAGDTEAFF TGCGCCAGCAGCTTACTTCAGGGGGCGGGCGACACTGAAGCTTTCTTT
TRBJ1-2 . TRBV4-3 . CASSQGAGAEGYTF TGCGCCAGCAGCCAAGGGGCAGGGGCGGAAGGCTACACCTTC
TRBJ2-1 . TRBV19 TRBD1 CASTGTGIRNEQFF TGTGCCAGTACCGGGACAGGGATAAGGAATGAGCAGTTCTTC